This paragraph covers one TCR beta chain sequence. The antigen is unknown. The data were obtained in a study of T cell repertoires in cytomegalovirus infection. Across the whole study: Public TCR beta signatures indicated both CMV infection and matching HLA type. Overall study results and limits: Clonotype analysis showed dominance of the ex vivo response by HLA-C-restricted CMV-specific TCR beta clonotypes. Identification of carriers of CMV plus the relevant HLA was performed using cumulative public TCR beta family frequency.

The germline gives CDR1 SNHLY, CDR2 FYNNEI. V was pared by 2 bases and J by 6 bases, with 5 bases between. The CDR3 runs to 11 residues. A single record per CDR3 protein comes from TCRdb applying MiXCR to the reads. This table has approximately 730,000 distinct CDR3 sequences, around a third appearing once. Source: cultured PBMCs, taken from culture after CMV antigen stimulation. V is TRBV2 and J is TRBJ2-7; D remains ambiguous. The origin of this receptor is a human donor in good health (CMV status not recorded). Some clones in this sample may be carry-over from other donors' samples. CDR3 bases: TGTGCCAGCAGTGAACAAGCCGAGCAGTACTTC. Amino acid sequence: CASSEQAEQYF.